This T cell receptor beta chain was sequenced during a study of blood T cell repertoires in COVID-19. Here immunoSEQ multiplex PCR was the method, and the copy in TCRdb shows in-frame clones only, minus some. The sample has nearly 60,000 clones; around 87% are singletons. The germline V gene encodes CDR1 SGDLS and CDR2 YYNGEE. The CDR3 is made up of 13 amino acids. V gave up 4 bases and J gave up 7 bases, with 9 bases separating them. In the case of this clone: At the DNA level, this CDR3 is encoded by other sequences in the same sample as well.

The genes are TRBV9 and TRBJ1-6; D perhaps matches TRBD1 (5 bases). Sequenced input: peripheral blood. This receptor was taken from a man aged 60 to 69 with active COVID-19. As DNA, the CDR3 is TGTGCCAGCAGCCCGCAGGGAAATTCACCCCTCCACTTT. It yields the protein CASSPQGNSPLHF.